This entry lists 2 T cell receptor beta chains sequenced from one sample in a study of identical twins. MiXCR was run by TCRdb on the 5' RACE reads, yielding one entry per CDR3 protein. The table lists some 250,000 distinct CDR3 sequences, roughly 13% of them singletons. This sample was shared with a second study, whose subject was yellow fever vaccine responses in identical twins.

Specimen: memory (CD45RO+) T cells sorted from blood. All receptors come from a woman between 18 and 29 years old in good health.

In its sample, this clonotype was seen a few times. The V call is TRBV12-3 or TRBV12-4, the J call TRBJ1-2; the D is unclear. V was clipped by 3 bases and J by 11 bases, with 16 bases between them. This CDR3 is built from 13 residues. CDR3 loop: CASSFGPVYSYTF. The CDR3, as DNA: TGTGCCAGCAGTTTTGGGCCTGTCTATTCGTACACCTTC.

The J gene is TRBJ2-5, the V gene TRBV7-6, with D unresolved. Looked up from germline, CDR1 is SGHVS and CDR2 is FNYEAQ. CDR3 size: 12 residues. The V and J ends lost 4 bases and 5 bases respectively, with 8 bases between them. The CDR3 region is CASSWITETQYF. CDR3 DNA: TGTGCCAGCAGCTGGATTACGGAGACCCAGTACTTC.